The next 15 T cell receptor beta chains were all read from a single sample in a study of tumor-infiltrating lymphocytes in primary liver carcinoma. Co-extracting RNA and DNA was done with about 20-33 mg of unsorted bulk tissue as input. With a constant-region primer, TCR beta cDNA was made from around 520 ng of total RNA. Construction of TCR beta libraries relied on three successive nested multiplex PCR rounds employing slightly modified ARM-PCR. Each of the first two PCR rounds ran approximately 11 cycles with TRBV1-TRBV30 forward and C-beta reverse primers. TCRdb independently ran MiXCR on the multiplex PCR reads; one entry per CDR3 protein. Here the sample spans roughly 49,000 distinct CDR3 sequences, over 75% being singletons. Material: liver tumor tissue from sampling region 5. The subset here: tumor region T5, tumor centre. The receptors shown here come from a man aged 35 to 55 with primary liver carcinoma and hepatitis B virus infection.

On this clonotype: One end of the junction is discordant with germline, which a read error may explain. The chain carries TRBV6-2 or TRBV6-3 and TRBJ2-7; D not certain. Germline V lookup: CDR1 MNHEY, CDR2 SVGEGT. This CDR3 region has 13 residues. CDR3 sequence: CASSYEVSYEQYF. Here the CDR3 DNA reads TGCGCCAGTAGTTACGAGGTATCATACGAGCAGTACTTC.

About this clonotype: The final CDR3 position lacks the conserved phenylalanine or tryptophan, pointing to a likely read error. The chain employs TRBV4-1 and TRBJ2-7; D may match TRBD1 or TRBD2 (5 bases each). The germline V gene has CDR1 MGHRA and CDR2 YSYEKL. This CDR3 spans 17 amino acids. CDR3 in DNA: TGCGACAGCAGCCAAGAAGCGCAACGGGGCCAGCCTTACGAGCAGTACTCC. The encoded protein is CDSSQEAQRGQPYEQYS.

The chain recombines TRBV28 with TRBJ2-7, with TRBD2 matching over 7 bases. The CDR3 contains 15 residues. The J segment lost 0 bases and the V segment lost 5 bases, leaving 7 bases of the junction unmatched. The germline V gene has CDR1 MDHEN and CDR2 SYDVKM. CDR3: CASSKGSGISYEQYF. CDR3 sequence (DNA): TGTGCCAGCAGTAAGGGAAGCGGGATCTCCTACGAGCAGTACTTC.

This clonotype appeared once. The junction shows a germline mismatch at one end, possibly a read error. The rearrangement joins TRBV29-1 to TRBJ2-5; TRBD2 matches at 7 bases. The germline V gene has CDR1 SQVTM and CDR2 ANQGSEA. CDR3 size: 15 residues. CDR3 residues: CSVRTSGSCAGTQCF. CDR3 coding DNA: TGCAGCGTTCGGACTAGTGGGAGTTGCGCAGGGACCCAGTGCTTC. Full variable domain (remainder filled in from reference TRBV29-1 and TRBJ2-5): SAVISQKPSRDICQRGTSLTIQCQVDSQVTMMFWYRQQPGQSLTLIATANQGSEATYESGFVIDKFPISRPNLTFSTLTVSNMSPEDSSIYLCSVRTSGSCAGTQCFGPGTRLLVL.

The chain has TRBV20-1 and TRBJ1-1; a weak D match, TRBD1 (6 bases). This CDR3 region has 14 residues. The germline CDR1 and CDR2 sequences are DFQATT and SNEGSKA (reference sequence). V was pared by 3 bases and J by 1 base, with 12 bases between. CDR3 nucleotide sequence: TGCAGTGCTAGTGGGGAACAGGGGAACACTGAAGCTTTCTTT. It translates to CSASGEQGNTEAFF.

In its sample, this clonotype was seen a few times. The junction departs from the called germline gene at one end, perhaps through a read error. The chain combines TRBV29-1 with TRBJ2-4; possibly TRBD2 for D (5 bases). Germline values: CDR1 SQVTM, CDR2 ANQGSEA. The CDR3 runs 16 residues. CDR3 sequence: CSVETSGEGAKSIQYF. Written as DNA, the CDR3 is TGCAGCGTTGAAACGAGCGGTGAAGGAGCCAAAAGCATTCAGTACTTT. Variable domain in full (rest from reference TRBV29-1 and TRBJ2-4): SAVISQKPSRDICQRGTSLTIQCQVDSQVTMMFWYRQQPGQSLTLIATANQGSEATYESGFVIDKFPISRPNLTFSTLTVSNMSPEDSSIYLCSVETSGEGAKSIQYFGAGTRLSVL.

As regards this clonotype: The conserved phenylalanine or tryptophan is not found at the CDR3 terminus, so this likely reflects a read error. The DNA is left out, because the CDR3 cannot be placed on it with certainty; the CDR3 is given as TCRdb lists it. V gene TRBV11-1 combines with J gene TRBJ2-7; TRBD1 is taken as the D call from the table, unchecked against the DNA. The germline V gene has CDR1 SGHAT and CDR2 FQDESV (reference sequence). With termini counted, the CDR3 has 13 amino acids. The CDR3 spells CASRKDSGDEQYC.

This clonotype was seen many times. DNA of the CDR3: TGTGCCAGCAGCTTAGCCAAGGGGAATGAGCAGTTCTTC. Protein sequence: CASSLAKGNEQFF. The genes are TRBV7-2 and TRBJ2-1; TRBD1 is a possible D gene (5 bases). The CDR3 spans 13 residues. Trimming took 0 bases from V and 7 from J, leaving 7 bases between them. Germline CDR1 is SGHTA and CDR2 is FQGNSA.

Comments on this clonotype: Given the absence of the conserved phenylalanine or tryptophan at the CDR3 end, a read error is likely. This chain links TRBV5-1 with TRBJ2-3, with 13 bases lining up with TRBD2. CDR1 SGHRS and CDR2 YFSETQ come from the germline V gene. Trimming took 4 bases from V and 6 from J; bases not matched to a gene: 8. The CDR3 is 16 residues long. The CDR3 DNA sequence: TGCGCCAGCAGCCCCCGGACTAGCGGGAGCGCGGATACGCAGTATCTT. Its translation is CASSPRTSGSADTQYL.

This rearrangement joins TRBV6-2 or TRBV6-3 to TRBJ2-5; D is possibly TRBD1 (6 bases). Germline CDR1 is MNHEY and CDR2 is SVGEGT. The CDR3 loop spans 14 amino acids. CDR3 protein: CVSSSRTVMETQYF. As DNA, the CDR3 is TGTGTCAGTAGTTCACGGACAGTTATGGAGACCCAGTACTTC.

Points on this clonotype: Being one base from a much bigger clone, this may be a read error. V is TRBV7-2 and J is TRBJ2-3; no firm D call. The better agreement between TRBJ1-5 and the DNA end casts doubt on the J call. The germline CDR1 and CDR2 sequences are SGHTA and FQGNSA. The CDR3 extends over 12 amino acids. The CDR3 protein is CASRSMQDTQHF. CDR3 DNA sequence: TGTGCCAGCAGGTCCATGCAAGATACGCAGCATTTT.

In its sample, this clonotype was seen once. Without the conserved terminal phenylalanine or tryptophan, this CDR3 likely stems from a read error. The gene calls are TRBV4-3 and TRBJ2-3, with TRBD2 identical over 14 bases. Germline CDR1 and CDR2: LGHNA and YSLEER. This CDR3 spans 20 amino acids. The CDR3 spells CASSQDLPSGTSGRADRQYL. The CDR3 nucleotides are TGCGCCAGCAGCCAAGATCTTCCGTCCGGGACTAGCGGGAGAGCAGATAGGCAGTATTTA.

This clonotype came up many times. This chain joins TRBV10-1 and TRBJ2-7, with 9 bases fitting TRBD2. Germline V gives CDR1 WNHNN, CDR2 SYGVQD (reference sequence). The CDR3 consists of 16 residues. Trimming removed 4 bases from V and 4 bases from J; junction bases left unmatched: 11. CDR3 in amino acids: CASSAIRGTSSYEQYF. The CDR3 nucleotides are TGCGCCAGCAGTGCGATCAGAGGGACTAGCAGTTACGAGCAGTACTTC.

About this clonotype itself: Sequence at one end of the junction differs from germline and may be a read error. The rearrangement joins TRBV11-3 to TRBJ2-1; the D is unclear. The CDR3 has 12 residues. The germline gives CDR1 SGHNT, CDR2 YENEEA. CDR3 region: CTSNLNANVLFF. CDR3 nucleotides: TGTACCAGCAACTTAAATGCCAATGTGCTGTTCTTC.

As for this clonotype: The junction does not match germline at one end; this may be a read error. The V call is TRBV11-2, the J call TRBJ2-7; 7 nucleotides line up with TRBD2. The CDR3 is 20 amino acids. The germline V gene encodes CDR1 SGHAT and CDR2 FQNNGV. CDR3 sequence reads: CASSLREGRTGELSSYEQYF. The CDR3 DNA is TGTGCCAGCAGCTTGAGGGAGGGGAGGACTGGCGAGCTCAGCTCCTATGAGCAGTACTTC.